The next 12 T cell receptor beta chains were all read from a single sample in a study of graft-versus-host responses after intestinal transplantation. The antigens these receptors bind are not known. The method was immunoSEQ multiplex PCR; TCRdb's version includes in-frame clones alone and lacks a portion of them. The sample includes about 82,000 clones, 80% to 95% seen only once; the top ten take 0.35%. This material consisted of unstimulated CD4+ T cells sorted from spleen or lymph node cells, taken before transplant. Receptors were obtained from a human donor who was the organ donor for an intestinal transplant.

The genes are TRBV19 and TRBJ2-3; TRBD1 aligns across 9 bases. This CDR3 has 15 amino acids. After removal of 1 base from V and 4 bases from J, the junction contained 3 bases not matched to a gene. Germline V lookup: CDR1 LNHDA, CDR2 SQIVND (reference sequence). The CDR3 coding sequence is TGTGCCAGTAGTATAGGGACAGGGGAAGCAGATACGCAGTATTTT. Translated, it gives CASSIGTGEADTQYF.

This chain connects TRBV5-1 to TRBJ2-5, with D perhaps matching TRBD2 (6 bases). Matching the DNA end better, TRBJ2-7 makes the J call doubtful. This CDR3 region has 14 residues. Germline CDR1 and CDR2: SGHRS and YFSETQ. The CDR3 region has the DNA TGCGCCAGCAGCCCCCTCAGGGAGGACTACGAGCAGTACTTC. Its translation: CASSPLREDYEQYF.

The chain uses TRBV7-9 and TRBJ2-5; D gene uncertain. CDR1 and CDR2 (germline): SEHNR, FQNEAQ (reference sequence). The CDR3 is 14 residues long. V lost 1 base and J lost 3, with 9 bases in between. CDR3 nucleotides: TGTGCCAGCAGCTTAGGACGGGTGAAAGAGACCCAGTACTTC. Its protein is CASSLGRVKETQYF.

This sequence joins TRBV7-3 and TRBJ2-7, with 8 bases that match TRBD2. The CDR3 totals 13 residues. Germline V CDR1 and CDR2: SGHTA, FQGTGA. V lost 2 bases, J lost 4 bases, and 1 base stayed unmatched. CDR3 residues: CASSLAGGYEQYF. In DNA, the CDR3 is TGTGCCAGCAGCTTAGCGGGAGGTTACGAGCAGTACTTC.

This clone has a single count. The CDR3 is CASSQDVGRGPYEQYF. CDR3 in DNA: TGCGCCAGCAGCCAAGACGTGGGTAGAGGTCCCTACGAGCAGTACTTC. This rearrangement joins TRBV5-1 to TRBJ2-7; unclear D gene. V lost 4 bases to trimming and J lost 2 bases, with 19 bases between them. Germline assignment: CDR1 SGHRS and CDR2 YFSETQ. The CDR3 consists of 16 residues.

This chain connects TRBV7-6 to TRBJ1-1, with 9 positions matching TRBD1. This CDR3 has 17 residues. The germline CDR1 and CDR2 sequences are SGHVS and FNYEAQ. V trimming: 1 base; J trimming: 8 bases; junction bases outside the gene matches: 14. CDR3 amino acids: CASSLVPGQGVAFEAFF. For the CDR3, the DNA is TGTGCCAGCAGCTTAGTTCCGGGACAGGGAGTGGCATTCGAAGCTTTCTTT.

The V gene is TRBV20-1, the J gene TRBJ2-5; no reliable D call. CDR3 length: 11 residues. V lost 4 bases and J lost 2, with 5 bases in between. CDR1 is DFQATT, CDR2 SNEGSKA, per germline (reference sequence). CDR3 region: CSATVQETQYF. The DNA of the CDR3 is TGCAGTGCTACGGTACAAGAGACCCAGTACTTC.

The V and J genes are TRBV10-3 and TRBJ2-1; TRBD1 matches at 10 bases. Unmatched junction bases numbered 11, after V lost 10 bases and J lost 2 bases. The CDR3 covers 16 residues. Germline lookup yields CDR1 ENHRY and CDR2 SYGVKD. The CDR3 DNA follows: TGTGCCACCATGAGCCGTGGACAGGGGGCCTACAATGAGCAGTTCTTC. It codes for CATMSRGQGAYNEQFF.

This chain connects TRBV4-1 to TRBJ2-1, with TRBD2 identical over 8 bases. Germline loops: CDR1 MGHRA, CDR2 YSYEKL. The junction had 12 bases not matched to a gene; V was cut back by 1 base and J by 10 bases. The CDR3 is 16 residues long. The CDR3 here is CASSQGRAGAPREQFF. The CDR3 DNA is TGCGCCAGCAGCCAAGGGCGAGCGGGGGCCCCTCGGGAGCAGTTCTTC.

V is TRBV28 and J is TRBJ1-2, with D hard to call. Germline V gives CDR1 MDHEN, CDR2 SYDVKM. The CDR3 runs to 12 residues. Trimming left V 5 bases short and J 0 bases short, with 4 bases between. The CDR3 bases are TGTGCCAGCAGTCGAGCTAACTATGGCTACACCTTC. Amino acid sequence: CASSRANYGYTF.

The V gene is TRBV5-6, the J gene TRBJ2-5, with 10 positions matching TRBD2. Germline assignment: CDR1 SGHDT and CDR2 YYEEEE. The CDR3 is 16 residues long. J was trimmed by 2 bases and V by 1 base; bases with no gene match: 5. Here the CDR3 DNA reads TGTGCCAGCAGCTTGTCCCTAGCGGGGGCTCAAGAGACCCAGTACTTC. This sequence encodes CASSLSLAGAQETQYF. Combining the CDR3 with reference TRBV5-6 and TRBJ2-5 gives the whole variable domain DAGVTQSPTHLIKTRGQQVTLRCSPKSGHDTVSWYQQALGQGPQFIFQYYEEEERQRGNFPDRFSGHQFPNYSSELNVNALLLGDSALYLCASSLSLAGAQETQYFGPGTRLLVL.

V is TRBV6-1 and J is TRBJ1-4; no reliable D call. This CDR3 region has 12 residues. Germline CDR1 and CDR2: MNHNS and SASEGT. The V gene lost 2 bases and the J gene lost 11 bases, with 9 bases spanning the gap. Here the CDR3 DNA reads TGTGCCAGCAGTGAATACGTGCGGAAACTGTTTTTT. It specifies CASSEYVRKLFF.